This paragraph reports one TCR beta chain. The antigen is not known. UMIs were added to TCR cDNA along with a universal primer site when it was made by 5'RACE template switching. In TCRdb, the 5' RACE reads were re-called with MiXCR into one record per CDR3 protein. The top ten hold 0.85% of the sample, which has around 250,000 distinct CDR3 sequences, 6.9% seen once. The CDR3 sequence is 17 residues long. Germline CDR1 SGHVS, CDR2 FNYEAQ. The V segment lost 1 base and the J segment 2 bases; nucleotides outside the gene matches: 5. This entry is derived from a study of T cells after yellow fever vaccination. Broader study findings: Just a small share of clonotypes turned up in the CD4 compartment as well as the CD8 compartment.

V gene TRBV7-6 combines with J gene TRBJ2-7; 13 bases line up with TRBD2. The TCR sequence derives from a man aged 25 to 40 who received the YFV17D yellow fever vaccine. This material consisted of CD4+ T cells sorted from PBMCs, taken 15 days after the yellow fever booster vaccination. CDR3 bases: TGTGCCAGCAGCTTAGTAGGGGGACTAGCGGGACCCTACGAGCAGTACTTC. It translates to CASSLVGGLAGPYEQYF.